The clone carrying this TCR beta chain occurred once. No antigen is known for it. Specified time point: cycle 4 day 1 (C4D1), after five to seven weeks of nivolumab. Every patient experienced relapse after autologous stem cell transplantation, and brentuximab vedotin exposure varied. This specimen belongs to a study of PD-1 blockade in classical Hodgkin lymphoma. Study-wide background: Patients were administered nivolumab (3 mg/kg intravenously) every 2 weeks.

TCRdb keeps only in-frame clones here, not all; method: immunoSEQ multiplex PCR. Of approximately 96,000 clones listed, about 92% are singletons. CDR1 is SQVTM and CDR2 is ANQGSEA in the germline V gene. V was trimmed by 3 bases and J by 2 bases, leaving 8 bases between them. The CDR3 is 13 amino acids. Study observations and caveats: A significant rise in TCR diversity by C4D1 was seen for CD4+ but not CD8+ cells. Differences between repertoires have undefined causes, possibly disease activity or prior therapy. Patients with a complete response exhibited baseline diversity comparable to newly diagnosed patients.

The sample consisted of peripheral blood mononuclear cells (PBMCs), taken before the fourth cycle of nivolumab. This chain uses TRBV29-1 with TRBJ2-1; possibly TRBD2 for D (5 bases). This TCR came from a human donor with classical Hodgkin lymphoma. As DNA, the CDR3 is TGCAGCGTTGAGGAGGCAGCCTACAATGAGCAGTTCTTC. It translates to CSVEEAAYNEQFF.